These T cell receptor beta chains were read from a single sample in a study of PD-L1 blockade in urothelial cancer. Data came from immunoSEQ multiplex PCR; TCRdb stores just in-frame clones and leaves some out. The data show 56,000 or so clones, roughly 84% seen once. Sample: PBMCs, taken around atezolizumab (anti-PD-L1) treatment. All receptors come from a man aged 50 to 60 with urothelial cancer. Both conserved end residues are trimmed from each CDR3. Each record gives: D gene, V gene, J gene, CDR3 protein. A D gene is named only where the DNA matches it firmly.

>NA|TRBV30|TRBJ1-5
AWSTTQGNQPQH
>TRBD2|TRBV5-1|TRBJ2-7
ASRDPGLGIDEQY
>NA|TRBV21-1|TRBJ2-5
ASTSGGVPSRIQY
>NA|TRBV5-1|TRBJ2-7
ASSLSAGTFYEQY
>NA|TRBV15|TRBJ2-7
ATSEGTAIREQY
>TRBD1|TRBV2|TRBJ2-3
ASRAQGVIADTQY
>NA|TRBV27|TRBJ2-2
ASRGQGTGELF
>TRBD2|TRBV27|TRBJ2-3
ASSSPTSGSRTDTQY
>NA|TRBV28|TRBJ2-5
ASSLVAAETQY
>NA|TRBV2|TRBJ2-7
ASSEVLTRPASYEQY
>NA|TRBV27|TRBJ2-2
ASSFYRFNEGGGELF
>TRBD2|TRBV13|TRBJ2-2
ASSPGGGGQATGELF
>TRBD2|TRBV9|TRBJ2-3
ASSPTSGRAQTDTQY
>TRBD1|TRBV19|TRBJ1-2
ASRKTDREGDT
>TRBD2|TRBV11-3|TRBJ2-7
ASSLGGWGGSDEQY
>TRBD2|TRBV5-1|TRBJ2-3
ASSLRGGDTQY
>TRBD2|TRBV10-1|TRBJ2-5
ASSDLASGTETQY
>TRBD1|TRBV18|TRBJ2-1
ASSRDSRGAEQF
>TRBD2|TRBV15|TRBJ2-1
ATSSLAGLYNEQF
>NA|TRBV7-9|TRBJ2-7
ASSLAGEVPRQY
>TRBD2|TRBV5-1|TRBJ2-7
ASRLLAGVSEQY